Following are 20 T cell receptor beta chains from one sample sequenced in a study of blood T cell repertoires in COVID-19. Measured with immunoSEQ multiplex PCR; TCRdb has only the in-frame clones, and not every one. The sample holds about 180,000 clones, roughly three quarters seen once. Sample: PBMCs or T cells enriched from blood (not recorded which). The receptors were gathered from a man aged 60 to 75 who had been exposed to COVID-19.

The rearrangement links TRBV4-1 to TRBJ2-5; 11 bases line up with TRBD2. This CDR3 is 17 amino acids long. Germline CDR1 MGHRA, CDR2 YSYEKL. J lost 8 bases, V lost 0 bases, and 11 bases had no gene match. The CDR3 DNA reads TGCGCCAGCAGCCAAGATAATTTGGCTAGCGGGAGGCGAACCCAGTACTTC. This gives the protein CASSQDNLASGRRTQYF.

The V and J genes are TRBV5-1 and TRBJ1-6; TRBD1 is a possible D gene (5 bases). There are 15 residues in the CDR3. Trimming removed 6 bases at V and 0 bases at J, with 10 bases between. The V gene's germline CDR1 is SGHRS and CDR2 YFSETQ. The CDR3 sequence is CASKVQASYNSPLHF. DNA of the CDR3: TGCGCCAGCAAAGTACAGGCCTCCTATAATTCACCCCTCCACTTT. Looking up the rest from reference TRBV5-1 and TRBJ1-6 gives the full variable domain: KAGVTQTPRYLIKTRGQQVTLSCSPISGHRSVSWYQQTPGQGLQFLFEYFSETQRNKGNFPGRFSGRQFSNSRSEMNVSTLELGDSALYLCASKVQASYNSPLHFGNGTRLTVT.

The chain is built from TRBV7-2 and TRBJ2-4; possible D gene TRBD2, 5 bases. V was pared by 1 base and J by 8 bases, with 24 bases between. Germline CDR1 is SGHTA and CDR2 is FQGNSA. The CDR3 totals 18 residues. CDR3 loop: CASSLGAALFSPGDIQYF. CDR3 bases: TGTGCCAGCAGCTTAGGGGCCGCCCTCTTCTCACCCGGGGACATTCAGTACTTC.

The J gene is TRBJ2-1, the V gene TRBV28; TRBD1 matches 8 bases. J gave up 7 bases and V 3 bases, and 17 bases lay outside the gene matches. The CDR3 is 18 amino acids. CDR1 MDHEN and CDR2 SYDVKM come from the germline V gene. The CDR3 coding sequence is TGTGCCAGCAGTTTTGGGACAGGCCTCGGGACTTCGCTGAATGAGCAGTTCTTC. This codes for CASSFGTGLGTSLNEQFF.

The rearrangement uses TRBV7-3 and TRBJ2-5; D perhaps matches TRBD2 (5 bases). The CDR3 consists of 13 residues. V lost 2 bases and J lost 5, with 9 bases in between. Germline CDR1 is SGHTA and CDR2 is FQGTGA. The CDR3 reads CASSLGLAETQYF. CDR3 nucleotide sequence: TGTGCCAGCAGCTTAGGGCTAGCCGAGACCCAGTACTTC.

V gene TRBV11-2 combines with J gene TRBJ2-1, with TRBD2 matching over 7 bases. Germline CDR1 SGHAT, CDR2 FQNNGV. This CDR3 spans 17 amino acids. J was trimmed by 0 bases and V by 4 bases; bases with no gene match: 9. The CDR3 here is CASSSRGGRGSYNEQFF. The CDR3 DNA reads as TGTGCCAGCAGCTCACGGGGCGGGAGAGGCTCCTACAATGAGCAGTTCTTC.

The chain is built from TRBV30 and TRBJ2-5; D possibly corresponds to TRBD2 (6 bases). The germline CDR1 and CDR2 sequences are GTSNPN and SVGIG (reference sequence). CDR3 length: 13 amino acids. V shed 0 bases and J shed 9 bases, with 14 bases lying between them. CDR3 region: CAWSVQAGLAQYF. The CDR3 nucleotides read TGTGCCTGGAGTGTACAGGCGGGATTGGCCCAGTACTTC.

The chain couples TRBV27 to TRBJ2-2; 9 nucleotides line up with TRBD1. The CDR3 contains 15 residues. Germline V gene lookup returns CDR1 MNHEY and CDR2 SMNVEV (reference sequence). V was clipped by 3 bases and J by 5 bases; unmatched bases: 4. As DNA, the CDR3 is TGTGCCAGCAGTTTTTACAGGGGGCGAACCGGGGAGCTGTTTTTT. Its translation is CASSFYRGRTGELFF.

The J gene is TRBJ2-7, the V gene TRBV11-2; the match to TRBD2 covers 7 bases. Germline V gives CDR1 SGHAT, CDR2 FQNNGV. The CDR3 length is 17 residues. V shed 0 bases, J shed 4 bases, and the junction held 12 bases outside the gene matches. Written as DNA, the CDR3 is TGTGCCAGCAGCTTAGATCGGGGAGGGATTGCCAAGTACGAGCAGTACTTC. The encoded protein is CASSLDRGGIAKYEQYF.

The chain uses TRBV21-1 and TRBJ2-3; TRBD2 was called by the table and not checked on the DNA. TRBV21-1 corresponds to a pseudogene. The CDR3 sequence is 17 residues long. CDR3 residues: CASSKRWGGEYTDTQYF. DNA of the CDR3: TGTGCCAGCAGCAAGAGGTGGGGGGGAGAATACACAGATACGCAGTATTTT.

The V call is TRBV7-3, the J call TRBJ1-4; 8 nucleotides match TRBD1. V lost 2 bases and J lost 17; bases outside the gene matches: 16. The CDR3 is 15 residues long. Germline V gene data show CDR1 as SGHTA and CDR2 as FQGTGA. CDR3 nucleotide sequence: TGTGCCAGCAGCTTAGTCGGAACGACAGGGGACTATCTCTTTTTT. This sequence encodes CASSLVGTTGDYLFF. Combining the CDR3 with reference TRBV7-3 and TRBJ1-4 gives the whole variable domain GAGVSQTPSNKVTEKGKYVELRCDPISGHTALYWYRQSLGQGPEFLIYFQGTGAADDSGLPNDRFFAVRPEGSVSTLKIQRTERGDSAVYLCASSLVGTTGDYLFFGSGTQLSVL.

This clone came up a few times. The rearrangement joins TRBV7-2 to TRBJ1-1; the D gene is possibly TRBD1 (6 bases). The CDR3 extends over 14 amino acids. Per the germline V gene, CDR1 is SGHTA and CDR2 is FQGNSA. V gave up 5 bases and J gave up 5 bases, with 15 bases separating them. CDR3 DNA sequence: TGTGCCAGCAGCGGGGGCGGAATGAGGACTGAAGCTTTCTTT. This encodes CASSGGGMRTEAFF.

V gene TRBV30 combines with J gene TRBJ1-5; a possible D gene is TRBD1 (6 bases). This CDR3 contains 13 residues. CDR1 is GTSNPN and CDR2 is SVGIG in the germline V gene (reference sequence). V was cut by 5 bases and J by 1 base, with 9 bases left in between. The CDR3 spells CAWAGQSNQPQHF. Here the CDR3 DNA reads TGTGCCTGGGCTGGACAGAGCAATCAGCCCCAGCATTTT.

The chain uses TRBV2 and TRBJ1-1; D might be TRBD1 (6 bases). The CDR3 length is 15 residues. Germline assignment: CDR1 SNHLY and CDR2 FYNNEI. Trimming left V 7 bases short and J 4 bases short, with 19 bases between. CDR3 loop: CASTKSRQAPTEAFF. CDR3 in DNA: TGTGCCAGCACCAAATCTCGACAGGCTCCCACTGAAGCTTTCTTT.

This clone was observed once. The chain links TRBV19 to TRBJ1-5; possible D gene TRBD1, 6 bases. This CDR3 region has 12 residues. Trimming took 5 bases from V and 6 from J, leaving 8 bases between them. Per germline, CDR1 LNHDA and CDR2 SQIVND (reference sequence). CDR3 loop: CASSPDSQPQHF. CDR3 coding DNA: TGTGCCAGTAGTCCGGACAGTCAGCCCCAGCATTTT.

The gene calls are TRBV27 and TRBJ1-6, with D uncertain. The CDR3 covers 13 residues. Germline V CDR1 and CDR2: MNHEY, SMNVEV (reference sequence). Trimming left V 0 bases short and J 8 bases short, with 5 bases between. The CDR3 loop is CASSLSRDSPLHF. The CDR3 DNA sequence: TGTGCCAGCAGTTTATCGCGGGATTCACCCCTCCACTTT.

The chain has TRBV6-5 and TRBJ1-5; TRBD1 agrees at 9 bases. The junction had 7 bases not matched to a gene; V was cut back by 5 bases and J by 5 bases. CDR1 and CDR2 from the germline V gene are MNHEY and SVGAGI. The CDR3 extends over 15 amino acids. The CDR3 region has the DNA TGTGCCAGCAGTCGAGGACAGGGGCGGGATCAGCCCCAGCATTTT. As protein: CASSRGQGRDQPQHF.

The chain's CDR3 is CASSQIGQGAGANVLTF. The CDR3 DNA follows: TGCGCCAGCAGCCAAATCGGACAGGGGGCTGGGGCCAACGTCCTGACTTTC. This sequence joins TRBV4-1 and TRBJ2-6; 10 nucleotides agree with TRBD1. The trim removed 2 bases at V and 2 bases at J, leaving 3 bases unmatched. From germline, CDR1 is MGHRA and CDR2 YSYEKL. The CDR3 spans 17 residues.

The chain uses TRBV5-1 and TRBJ2-1, with D possibly being TRBD2 (6 bases). This CDR3 contains 16 residues. Germline V gene sequence: CDR1 SGHRS, CDR2 YFSETQ. Trimming pared 0 bases from V and 5 bases from J, leaving 15 bases between. CDR3 sequence: CASSLARTWGDNEQFF. In DNA, the CDR3 is TGCGCCAGCAGCTTGGCCCGGACTTGGGGGGACAATGAGCAGTTCTTC.

J is TRBJ1-1 and V is TRBV11-3, with 8 bases lining up with TRBD1. This CDR3 is 15 amino acids long. V was clipped by 5 bases and J by 1 base; unmatched bases: 6. From germline, CDR1 is SGHNT and CDR2 YENEEA. The CDR3 loop reads CASSGRQGKNTEAFF. In DNA form, the CDR3 reads TGTGCCAGCAGCGGGCGACAGGGGAAGAACACTGAAGCTTTCTTT.